A selection of T cell receptor beta chains follows, all from one sample in a study of blood T cell repertoires in COVID-19. Repertoires were generated with immunoSEQ multiplex PCR, while TCRdb's copy carries only in-frame clones and drops some. The data show some 350,000 clones, under 95% seen once. What was sequenced was peripheral blood. The receptors here all came from a woman under 30 who had recovered from COVID-19. Each CDR3 is given with its conserved first and last residue. D genes are given only for firm matches. Expanded clones get a size class; other rows say once, few or many, or leave the size out.

TRBD2	TRBV12-3/TRBV12-4	TRBJ2-1	once	CASSLGGNEQFF	TGTGCCAGCAGCCTCGGGGGGAATGAGCAGTTCTTC
NA	TRBV7-2	TRBJ1-1	NA	CASSRGGLKMNTEAFF	TGTGCCAGCAGCCGGGGGGGCCTAAAGATGAACACTGAAGCTTTCTTT
TRBD1	TRBV27	TRBJ1-2	NA	CASSFSGGWVVYTF	TGTGCCAGCAGTTTTTCAGGGGGCTGGGTCGTCTACACCTTC
TRBD2	TRBV27	TRBJ2-5	NA	CASRLAGGETQYF	TGTGCCAGCAGGTTGGCGGGAGGGGAGACCCAGTACTTC
TRBD2	TRBV4-3	TRBJ2-1	NA	CASSLSGSSYNEQFF	TGCGCCAGCAGCCTTAGCGGGAGCTCCTACAATGAGCAGTTCTTC
NA	TRBV5-1	TRBJ2-4	few	CASSSTRDAGIQYF	TGCGCCAGCAGTTCAACGCGGGACGCAGGCATTCAGTACTTC
TRBD1	TRBV18	TRBJ1-5	NA	CASSPRDRGALNQPQHF	TGTGCCAGCTCACCCCGGGACAGGGGAGCCTTGAATCAGCCCCAGCATTTT
NA	TRBV5-6	TRBJ2-3	NA	CASWRVHTDTQYF	TGTGCCAGCTGGAGGGTGCACACAGATACGCAGTATTTT
TRBD1	TRBV7-9	TRBJ1-3	NA	CASSPRDREDTIYF	TGTGCCAGCAGCCCCCGGGACAGGGAGGACACCATATATTTT
NA	TRBV28	TRBJ1-2	NA	CASSLLGQIYGYTF	TGTGCCAGCAGTTTGCTCGGACAGATCTATGGCTACACCTTC
NA	TRBV4-3	TRBJ1-4	NA	CASSQNRVKLVATNEKLFF	TGCGCCAGCAGCCAGAACAGGGTGAAATTAGTTGCAACTAATGAAAAACTGTTTTTT
NA	TRBV11-3	TRBJ1-4	NA	CASSPSGGTNEKLFF	TGTGCCAGCAGCCCCTCCGGGGGGACTAATGAAAAACTGTTTTTT
NA	TRBV19	TRBJ2-5	NA	CASSTTQAGRETQYF	TGTGCCAGTAGTACTACCCAAGCGGGCAGAGAGACCCAGTACTTC
TRBD1	TRBV5-1	TRBJ2-3	NA	CASSAGTDTDTQYF	TGCGCCAGCAGCGCCGGGACAGACACAGATACGCAGTATTTT
TRBD1	TRBV3-1/TRBV3-2	TRBJ2-1	NA	CASSPDRGLYNEQFF	TGTGCCAGCAGCCCGGACAGGGGGCTGTACAATGAGCAGTTCTTC
TRBD1	TRBV27	TRBJ1-2	NA	CASSPPGTGYGYTF	TGTGCCAGCAGTCCGCCCGGGACAGGCTATGGCTACACCTTC
TRBD2	TRBV6-2/TRBV6-3	TRBJ2-3	NA	CASSYSGSGGPTDTQYF	TGTGCCAGCAGTTACTCGGGTAGCGGGGGACCCACAGATACGCAGTATTTT
NA	TRBV5-1	TRBJ1-1	NA	CASSFKEGTEAFF	TGCGCCAGCAGCTTTAAGGAGGGCACTGAAGCTTTCTTT
TRBD2	TRBV30	TRBJ2-1	NA	CAWSPGGGSSYNEQFF	TGTGCCTGGAGTCCGGGCGGGGGTAGCTCCTACAATGAGCAGTTCTTC
NA	TRBV5-4	TRBJ2-5	NA	CASSWRGPETQYF	TGTGCCAGCAGCTGGAGAGGTCCGGAGACCCAGTACTTC
NA	TRBV30	TRBJ1-2	NA	CAWSEQGNYGYTF	TGTGCCTGGAGTGAGCAGGGAAACTATGGCTACACCTTC
TRBD2	TRBV2	TRBJ2-4	NA	CASSASASGKYF	TGTGCCAGCAGTGCATCGGCTAGCGGGAAGTACTTC
TRBD1	TRBV11-3	TRBJ1-1	NA	CASSLVLTGGLNTEAFF	TGTGCCAGCAGCTTAGTGTTAACAGGGGGGCTGAACACTGAAGCTTTCTTT